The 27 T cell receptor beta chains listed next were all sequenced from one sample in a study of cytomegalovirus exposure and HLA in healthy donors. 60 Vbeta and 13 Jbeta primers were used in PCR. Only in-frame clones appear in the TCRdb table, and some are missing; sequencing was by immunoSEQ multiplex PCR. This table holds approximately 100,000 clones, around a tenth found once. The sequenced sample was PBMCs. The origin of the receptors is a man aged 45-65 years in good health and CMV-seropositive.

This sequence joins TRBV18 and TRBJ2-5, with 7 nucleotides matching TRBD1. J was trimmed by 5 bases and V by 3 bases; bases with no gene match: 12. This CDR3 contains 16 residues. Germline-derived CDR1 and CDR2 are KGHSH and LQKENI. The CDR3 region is CASSPQGSRGIETQYF. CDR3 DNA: TGTGCCAGCTCACCCCAAGGCTCCAGGGGGATCGAGACCCAGTACTTC.

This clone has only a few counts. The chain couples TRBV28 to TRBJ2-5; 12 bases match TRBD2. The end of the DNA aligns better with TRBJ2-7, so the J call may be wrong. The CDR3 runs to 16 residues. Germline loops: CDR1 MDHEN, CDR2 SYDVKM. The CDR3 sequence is CASSPSGLAGTYEQYF. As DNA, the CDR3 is TGTGCCAGCAGTCCCTCCGGACTAGCGGGAACCTACGAGCAGTACTTC.

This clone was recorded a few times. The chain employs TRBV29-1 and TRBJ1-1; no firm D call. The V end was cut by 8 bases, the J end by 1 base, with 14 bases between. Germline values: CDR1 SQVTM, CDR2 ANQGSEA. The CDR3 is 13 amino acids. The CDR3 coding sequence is TGCAGCACAAAGACGGCGGGGAACACTGAAGCTTTCTTT. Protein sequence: CSTKTAGNTEAFF.

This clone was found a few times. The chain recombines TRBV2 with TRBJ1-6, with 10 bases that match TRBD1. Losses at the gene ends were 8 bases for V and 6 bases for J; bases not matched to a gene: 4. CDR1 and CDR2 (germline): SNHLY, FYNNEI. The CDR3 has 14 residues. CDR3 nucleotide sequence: TGTGCCAGCGGGGGACAGGGGATTAATTCACCCCTCCACTTT. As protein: CASGGQGINSPLHF. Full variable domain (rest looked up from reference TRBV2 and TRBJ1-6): EPEVTQTPSHQVTQMGQEVILRCVPISNHLYFYWYRQILGQKVEFLVSFYNNEISEKSEIFDDQFSVERPDGSNFTLKIRSTKLEDSAMYFCASGGQGINSPLHFGNGTRLTVT.

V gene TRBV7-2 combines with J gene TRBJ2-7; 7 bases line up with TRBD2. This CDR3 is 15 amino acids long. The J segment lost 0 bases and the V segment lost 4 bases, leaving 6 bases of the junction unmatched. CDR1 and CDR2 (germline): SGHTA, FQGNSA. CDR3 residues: CASSWSGTFSYEQYF. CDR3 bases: TGTGCCAGCAGCTGGAGCGGGACTTTCTCCTACGAGCAGTACTTC.

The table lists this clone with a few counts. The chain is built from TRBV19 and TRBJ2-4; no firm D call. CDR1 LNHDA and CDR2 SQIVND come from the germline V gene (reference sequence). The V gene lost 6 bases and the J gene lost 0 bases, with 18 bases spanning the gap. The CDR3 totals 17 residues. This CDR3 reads CASSLGYGSLAKNIQYF. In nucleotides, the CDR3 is TGTGCCAGTAGCCTAGGATACGGGTCCTTAGCCAAAAACATTCAGTACTTC.

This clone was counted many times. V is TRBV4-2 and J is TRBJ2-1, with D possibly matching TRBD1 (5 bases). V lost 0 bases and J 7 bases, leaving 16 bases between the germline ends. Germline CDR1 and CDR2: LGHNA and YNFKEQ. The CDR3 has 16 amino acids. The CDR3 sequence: CASSQDEGSPGNEQFF. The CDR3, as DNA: TGTGCCAGCAGCCAAGATGAAGGCTCCCCAGGGAATGAGCAGTTCTTC.

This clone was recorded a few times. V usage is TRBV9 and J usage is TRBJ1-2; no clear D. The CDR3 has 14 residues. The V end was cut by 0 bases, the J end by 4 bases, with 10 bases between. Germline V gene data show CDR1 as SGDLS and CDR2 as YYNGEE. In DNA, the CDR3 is TGTGCCAGCAGCGTAGGCGCGAGCTCCTATGGCTACACCTTC. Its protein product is CASSVGASSYGYTF.

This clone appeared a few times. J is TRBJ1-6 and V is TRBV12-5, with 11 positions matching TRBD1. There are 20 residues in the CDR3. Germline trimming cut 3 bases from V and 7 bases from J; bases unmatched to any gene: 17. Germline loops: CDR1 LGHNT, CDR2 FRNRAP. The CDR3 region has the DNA TGTGCTAGTGGTTTCCAAAGCGGGACAGGGGGATTAGTGATGAATTCACCCCTCCACTTT. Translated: CASGFQSGTGGLVMNSPLHF.

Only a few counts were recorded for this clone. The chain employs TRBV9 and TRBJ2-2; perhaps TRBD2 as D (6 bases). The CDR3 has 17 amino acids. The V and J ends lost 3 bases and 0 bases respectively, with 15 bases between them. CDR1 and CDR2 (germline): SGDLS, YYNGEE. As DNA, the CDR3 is TGTGCCAGCAGCGGGCGGCCGGGAGCAACGAACACCGGGGAGCTGTTTTTT. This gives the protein CASSGRPGATNTGELFF.

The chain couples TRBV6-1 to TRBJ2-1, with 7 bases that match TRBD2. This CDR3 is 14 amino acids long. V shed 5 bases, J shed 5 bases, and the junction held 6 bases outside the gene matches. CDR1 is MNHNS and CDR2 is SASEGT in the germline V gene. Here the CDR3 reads CASSFGGGNNEQFF. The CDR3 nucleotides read TGTGCCAGCAGTTTTGGCGGGGGAAACAATGAGCAGTTCTTC.

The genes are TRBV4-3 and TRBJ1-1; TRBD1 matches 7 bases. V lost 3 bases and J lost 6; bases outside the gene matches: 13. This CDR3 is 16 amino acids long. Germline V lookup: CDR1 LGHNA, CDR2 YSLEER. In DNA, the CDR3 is TGCGCCAGCAGCCACGTACCGAGGGGGCGGGTCGCTGAAGCTTTCTTT. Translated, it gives CASSHVPRGRVAEAFF.

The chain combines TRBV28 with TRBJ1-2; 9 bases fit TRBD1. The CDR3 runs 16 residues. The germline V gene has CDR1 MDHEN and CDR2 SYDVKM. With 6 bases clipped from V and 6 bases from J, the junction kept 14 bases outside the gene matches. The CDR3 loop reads CASSLTGGAFSDGYTF. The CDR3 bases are TGTGCCAGCAGCTTAACAGGGGGCGCCTTTTCCGATGGCTACACCTTC.

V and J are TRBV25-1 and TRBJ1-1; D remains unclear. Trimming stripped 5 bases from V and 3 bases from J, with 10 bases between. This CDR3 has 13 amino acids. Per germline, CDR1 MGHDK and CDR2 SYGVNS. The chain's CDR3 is CASSMGRDTEAFF. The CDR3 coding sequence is TGTGCCAGCAGTATGGGGAGGGACACTGAAGCTTTCTTT.

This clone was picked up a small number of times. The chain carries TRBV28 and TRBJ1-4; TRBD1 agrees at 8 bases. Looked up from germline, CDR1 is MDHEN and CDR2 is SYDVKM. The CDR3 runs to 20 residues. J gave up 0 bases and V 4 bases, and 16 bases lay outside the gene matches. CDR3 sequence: CASSSAWGQVRDPTNEKLFF. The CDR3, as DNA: TGTGCCAGCAGTTCGGCCTGGGGACAGGTGAGGGACCCAACTAATGAAAAACTGTTTTTT.

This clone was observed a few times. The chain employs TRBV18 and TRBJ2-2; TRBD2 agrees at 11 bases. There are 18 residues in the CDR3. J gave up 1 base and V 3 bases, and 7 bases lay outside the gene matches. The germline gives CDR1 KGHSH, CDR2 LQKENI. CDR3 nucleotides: TGTGCCAGCTCACCGAAACTAGCGGGAGAATTGAACACCGGGGAGCTGTTTTTT. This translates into CASSPKLAGELNTGELFF.

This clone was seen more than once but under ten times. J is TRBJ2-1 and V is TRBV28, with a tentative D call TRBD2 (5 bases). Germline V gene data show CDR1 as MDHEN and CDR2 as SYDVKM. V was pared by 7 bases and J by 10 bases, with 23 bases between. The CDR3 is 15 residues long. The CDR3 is CASTPGSRKWREQFF. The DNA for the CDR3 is TGTGCCAGCACCCCAGGCTCCAGGAAATGGAGGGAGCAGTTCTTC.

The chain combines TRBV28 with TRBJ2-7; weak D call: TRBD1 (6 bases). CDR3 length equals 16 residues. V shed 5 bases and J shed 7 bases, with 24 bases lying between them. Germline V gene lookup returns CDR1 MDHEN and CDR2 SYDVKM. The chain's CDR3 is CASSTGQLPISGEQYF. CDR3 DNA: TGTGCCAGCAGTACCGGACAGCTACCCATCTCCGGAGAGCAGTACTTC. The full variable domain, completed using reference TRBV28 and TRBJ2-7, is DVKVTQSSRYLVKRTGEKVFLECVQDMDHENMFWYRQDPGLGLRLIYFSYDVKMKEKGDIPEGYSVSREKKERFSLILESASTNQTSMYLCASSTGQLPISGEQYFGPGTRLTVT.

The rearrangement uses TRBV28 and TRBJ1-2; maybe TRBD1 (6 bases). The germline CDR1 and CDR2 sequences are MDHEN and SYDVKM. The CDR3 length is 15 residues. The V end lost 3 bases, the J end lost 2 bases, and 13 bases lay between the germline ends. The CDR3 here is CASSFVGARNYGYTF. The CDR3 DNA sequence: TGTGCCAGCAGTTTTGTGGGGGCGCGAAACTATGGCTACACCTTC.

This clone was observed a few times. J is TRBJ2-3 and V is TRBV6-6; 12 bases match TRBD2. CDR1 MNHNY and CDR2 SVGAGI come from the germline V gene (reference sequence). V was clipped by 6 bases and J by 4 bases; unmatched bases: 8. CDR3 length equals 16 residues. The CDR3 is CASSSELAGGADTQYF. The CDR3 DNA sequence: TGTGCCAGCAGCTCCGAACTAGCGGGAGGCGCAGATACGCAGTATTTT.

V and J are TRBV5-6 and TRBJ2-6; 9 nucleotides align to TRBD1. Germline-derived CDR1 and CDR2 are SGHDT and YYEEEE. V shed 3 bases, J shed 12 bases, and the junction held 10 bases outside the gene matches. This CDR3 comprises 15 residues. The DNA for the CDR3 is TGTGCCAGCAGCTGGAGAGGGACAGGGCGTCCCGTCCTGACTTTC. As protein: CASSWRGTGRPVLTF.

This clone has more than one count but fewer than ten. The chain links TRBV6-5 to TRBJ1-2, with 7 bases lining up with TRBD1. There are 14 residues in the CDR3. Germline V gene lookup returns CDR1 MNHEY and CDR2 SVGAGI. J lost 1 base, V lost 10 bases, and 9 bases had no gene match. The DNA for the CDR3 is TGTGCCATAGCACAGGGGCAGAGTAACTATGGCTACACCTTC. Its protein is CAIAQGQSNYGYTF.

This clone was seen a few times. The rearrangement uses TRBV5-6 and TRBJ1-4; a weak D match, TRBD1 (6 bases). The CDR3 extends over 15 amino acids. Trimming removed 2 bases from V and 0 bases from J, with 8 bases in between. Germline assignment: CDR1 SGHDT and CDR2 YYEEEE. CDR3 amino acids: CASSLRTATNEKLFF. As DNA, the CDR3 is TGTGCCAGCAGCTTACGGACAGCAACTAATGAAAAACTGTTTTTT.

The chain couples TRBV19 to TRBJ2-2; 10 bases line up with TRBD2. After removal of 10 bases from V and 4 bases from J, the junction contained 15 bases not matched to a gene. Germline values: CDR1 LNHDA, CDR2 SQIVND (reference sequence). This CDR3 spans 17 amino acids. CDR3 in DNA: TGTGCCACCAAGGACAGGGCTAGCGGGAGCGGCACCGGGGAGCTGTTTTTT. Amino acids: CATKDRASGSGTGELFF.

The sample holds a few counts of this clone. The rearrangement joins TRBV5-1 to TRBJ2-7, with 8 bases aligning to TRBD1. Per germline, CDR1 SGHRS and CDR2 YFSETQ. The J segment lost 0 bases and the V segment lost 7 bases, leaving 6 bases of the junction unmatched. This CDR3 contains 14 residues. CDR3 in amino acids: CASGGQASSYEQYF. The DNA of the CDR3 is TGCGCCAGCGGGGGACAGGCGAGCTCCTACGAGCAGTACTTC. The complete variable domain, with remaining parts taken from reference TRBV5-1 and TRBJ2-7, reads KAGVTQTPRYLIKTRGQQVTLSCSPISGHRSVSWYQQTPGQGLQFLFEYFSETQRNKGNFPGRFSGRQFSNSRSEMNVSTLELGDSALYLCASGGQASSYEQYFGPGTRLTVT.

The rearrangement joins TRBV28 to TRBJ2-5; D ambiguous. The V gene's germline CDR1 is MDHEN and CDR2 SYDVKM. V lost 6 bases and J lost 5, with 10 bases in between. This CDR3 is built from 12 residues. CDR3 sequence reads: CASSKPSETQYF. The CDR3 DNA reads TGTGCCAGCAGCAAACCTAGTGAGACCCAGTACTTC.

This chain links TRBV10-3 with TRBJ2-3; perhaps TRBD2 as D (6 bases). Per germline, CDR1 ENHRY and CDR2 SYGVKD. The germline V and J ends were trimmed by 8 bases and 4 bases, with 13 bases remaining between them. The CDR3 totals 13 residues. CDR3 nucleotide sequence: TGTGCCATCGGAGGGAGTTCGGCAGATACGCAGTATTTT. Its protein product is CAIGGSSADTQYF.